The T cell receptor beta chain under discussion was sequenced for a study of cytomegalovirus exposure and HLA in healthy donors. The CDR3 consists of 13 residues. The V gene's germline CDR1 is MNHEY and CDR2 SMNVEV (reference sequence). V lost 4 bases and J 2 bases, leaving 8 bases between the germline ends. General study points: A few CMV-associated chains were confirmed in vitro to be specific for CMV antigens.

With respect to this clone: What it binds is not known. In the same sample, other DNA sequences code for this CDR3.

Repertoires were generated with immunoSEQ multiplex PCR, while TCRdb's copy carries only in-frame clones and drops some. The sample lists about 340,000 clones, roughly 90% occurring once. The chain is built from TRBV27 and TRBJ1-2; TRBD1 might be the D (6 bases). Sequencing was done on a sample of PBMCs. The TCR was taken from a woman in her late teens or twenties in good health and CMV-seronegative. The CDR3 sequence: CASSSQGNYGYTF. The CDR3 nucleotides read TGTGCCAGCAGTTCGCAGGGGAACTATGGCTACACCTTC.